This T cell receptor (beta chain) was captured in a study of radiation and T cells in renal cell carcinoma. Using immunoSEQ multiplex PCR, the repertoire was profiled, and TCRdb retains in-frame clones only, with some absent. The table lists around 100,000 clones, roughly 82% of them singletons. Findings and limits, study-wide: Top tumor clonotypes rose in blood 2 weeks post-radiation, then contracted.

The germline V gene encodes CDR1 MDHEN and CDR2 SYDVKM. The CDR3 is made up of 15 amino acids. Trimming stripped 3 bases from V and 0 bases from J, with 12 bases between. The time point was: blood 4 weeks post-SBRT, at nephrectomy. Documented treatment: 15 Gy SBRT to primary tumor, nephrectomy 4 weeks later. Nephrectomy followed 15 Gy stereotactic body radiation by 4 weeks. After SBRT, blood was collected at 2 and 4 weeks, plus baseline. The tumor was a clear cell renal cell carcinoma. As to this clone: Its target is not known.

V gene TRBV28 combines with J gene TRBJ2-7, with D possibly matching TRBD2 (6 bases). This TCR was recovered from a man aged 55 to 69 with renal cell carcinoma. The specimen comprised blood, sampled from a patient whose treatment included radiotherapy and nephrectomy. In DNA, the CDR3 is TGTGCCAGCAGTTTGGGGGACTTCCTCTCCTACGAGCAGTACTTC. Residues: CASSLGDFLSYEQYF.